This entry lists 20 T cell receptor beta chains sequenced from one sample in a study of molecular identifiers for immune sequencing clone quantification. TCRdb ran MiXCR on the PCR reads and lists one entry per CDR3 protein. The data contain about 640,000 distinct CDR3 sequences, just under 20% of them seen just once; the ten biggest clones take up 0.85%. Material for sequencing was naive CD8+ T cells from blood, with Jurkat cell RNA spiked in. Regarding subset: FACS-sorted CD8+CD4-CCR7+CD45RA+ naive T cells. The receptors were sampled from a human donor in good health. Some libraries in this study had Jurkat cell RNA spiked in.

This clonotype was counted many times. The V gene is TRBV7-9, the J gene TRBJ1-2; D remains ambiguous. Germline-derived CDR1 and CDR2 are SEHNR and FQNEAQ (reference sequence). The CDR3 totals 15 residues. Trimming removed 1 base from V and 4 bases from J, with 13 bases in between. CDR3 in amino acids: CASSLVAQSFYGYTF. As DNA, the CDR3 is TGTGCCAGCAGCTTAGTGGCCCAGAGCTTCTATGGCTACACCTTC.

Comment on this clonotype: A much larger clone differs by one base, so this may be a read error. The V and J genes are TRBV20-1 and TRBJ2-7; D gene ambiguous. This CDR3 spans 12 amino acids. Per the germline V gene, CDR1 is DFQATT and CDR2 is SNEGSKA (reference sequence). For the CDR3, the DNA is TGCAGTGCTAGGTCGGGTTTGTACGAGCAGTGCTTC. It encodes CSARSGLYEQCF.

This clonotype appeared a single time. A read error is likely, as this CDR3 ends without the conserved phenylalanine or tryptophan. The chain couples TRBV29-1 to TRBJ2-7; D is undetermined. The CDR3 contains 11 residues. V was trimmed by 7 bases and J by 3 bases, leaving 10 bases between them. The germline gives CDR1 SQVTM, CDR2 ANQGSEA. The CDR3 DNA sequence: TGCAGCGCTGTCCGAGACTACGAGCAGTACCTC. Protein: CSAVRDYEQYL.

A few counts support this clonotype. This chain uses TRBV5-8 with TRBJ2-7, with 7 bases aligning to TRBD1. CDR3 length equals 14 residues. Germline CDR1 SGHTS, CDR2 YDEGEE. With V trimmed by 4 bases and J by 4 bases, 8 bases remained unmatched. The DNA for the CDR3 is TGTGCCAGCAGCCCCATCGGGACAGCATACGAGCAGTACTTC. It encodes CASSPIGTAYEQYF.

As regards this clonotype: A read error may be the cause here, since a much bigger clone is one base away. The rearrangement uses TRBV9 and TRBJ2-3; no clear D. The germline V gene encodes CDR1 SGDLS and CDR2 YYNGEE. This CDR3 is built from 14 residues. V was pared by 0 bases and J by 7 bases, with 12 bases between. CDR3 protein: CASSVDGNLNTQYF. The CDR3 DNA is TGTGCCAGCAGCGTAGATGGGAATCTGAATACGCAGTATTTT. The full variable domain, completed using reference TRBV9 and TRBJ2-3, is DSGVTQTPKHLITATGQRVTLRCSPRSGDLSVYWYQQSLDQGLQFLIQYYNGEERAKGNILERFSAQQFPDLHSELNLSSLELGDSALYFCASSVDGNLNTQYFGPGTRLTVL.

This chain joins TRBV12-3 or TRBV12-4 and TRBJ1-4; D unclear. Trimming cost V 6 bases and J 0 bases, with 14 bases left between them. CDR3 length equals 16 residues. The CDR3 DNA sequence: TGTGCCAGCAGCCGGATGGACCTTGCAACTAATGAAAAACTGTTTTTT. This codes for CASSRMDLATNEKLFF.

Comment on this clonotype: A much larger clone differs by one base, so this may be a read error. The CDR3 nucleotides read TGTGCCAGTAGTATCGATGTTGTCAGAAGCACAGGTACGCAGTATTTT. Its protein product is CASSIDVVRSTGTQYF. The chain is built from TRBV19 and TRBJ2-3, with D possibly being TRBD1 (5 bases). The germline CDR1 and CDR2 sequences are LNHDA and SQIVND (reference sequence). The length of the CDR3 is 16 residues.

A remark on this clonotype: A much larger clone differs from this one at a single base, so this may be a read error. V usage is TRBV6-1 and J usage is TRBJ1-1; D remains ambiguous. The CDR3 has 13 residues. The V and J ends lost 7 bases and 4 bases respectively, with 13 bases between them. From germline, CDR1 is MNHNS and CDR2 SASEGT. CDR3 amino acids: CASTGVWGTEAFF. In nucleotides, the CDR3 is TGTGCCAGCACCGGCGTGTGGGGCACTGAAGCTTTCTTT.

V and J are TRBV25-1 and TRBJ2-1; 7 nucleotides line up with TRBD1. After removal of 4 bases from V and 9 bases from J, the junction contained 15 bases not matched to a gene. Germline CDR1 and CDR2: MGHDK and SYGVNS. The CDR3 has 16 residues. This CDR3 reads CASSGRDSLIWGEQFF. In DNA form, the CDR3 reads TGTGCCAGCAGTGGAAGGGACAGCTTAATTTGGGGTGAGCAGTTCTTC.

This clonotype was detected many times. The V call is TRBV29-1, the J call TRBJ2-1; 7 positions match TRBD1. Germline V gene lookup returns CDR1 SQVTM and CDR2 ANQGSEA. The V segment lost 7 bases and the J segment 1 base; nucleotides outside the gene matches: 7. The CDR3 loop spans 14 amino acids. The chain's CDR3 is CSGQGDRSYNEQFF. The CDR3 nucleotides read TGCAGCGGGCAGGGGGACCGATCCTACAATGAGCAGTTCTTC.

In its sample, this clonotype was seen a few times. The chain carries TRBV7-2 and TRBJ2-7, with D possibly being TRBD2 (6 bases). CDR3 length: 16 amino acids. V shed 4 bases and J shed 3 bases, with 19 bases lying between them. The V gene's germline CDR1 is SGHTA and CDR2 FQGNSA. In DNA form, the CDR3 reads TGTGCCAGCAGCTCTTCGACTAGGGGACCTATCTACGAGCAGTACTTC. Its translation is CASSSSTRGPIYEQYF.

The sample holds a few counts of this clonotype. This chain links TRBV7-9 with TRBJ2-5; D may be TRBD2 (5 bases). Trimming removed 4 bases from V and 3 bases from J, with 15 bases in between. The CDR3 runs to 15 residues. The germline V gene has CDR1 SEHNR and CDR2 FQNEAQ (reference sequence). CDR3 residues: CASSSPPGTKETQYF. CDR3 DNA sequence: TGTGCCAGCAGCTCCCCCCCGGGAACCAAAGAGACCCAGTACTTC.

Only a few counts were recorded for this clonotype. A clone one base away is much larger, so this may be a read error. This rearrangement joins TRBV15 to TRBJ2-7; tentatively, D is TRBD2 (6 bases). Germline loops: CDR1 LNHNV, CDR2 YYDKDF (reference sequence). V was trimmed by 5 bases and J by 4 bases, leaving 12 bases between them. The CDR3 loop spans 13 amino acids. The CDR3 DNA sequence: TGTGCCACCAGCGGCGGGAACGGGTACGAGCAGTACTTC. Translating gives CATSGGNGYEQYF.

Concerning this clonotype: This may be a read error: a much more frequent sequence differs by one nucleotide. CDR3 residues: CTSSYVGTWVEQYF. In DNA, the CDR3 is TGTACCAGCAGTTACGTAGGTACCTGGGTTGAGCAGTACTTC. The gene calls are TRBV6-5 and TRBJ2-7, with D unresolved. CDR3 length: 14 amino acids. Germline values: CDR1 MNHEY, CDR2 SVGAGI.

Note on this clonotype: With a much larger clone just one base away, this may be a read error. The rearrangement links TRBV6-1 to TRBJ2-7, with D possibly being TRBD1 (6 bases). With 4 bases removed from V and 0 bases from J, the gap between germline ends came to 13 bases. The CDR3 consists of 15 residues. CDR1 is MNHNS and CDR2 is SASEGT in the germline V gene. The chain's CDR3 is CASSGPDSYSYEQYF. Here the CDR3 DNA reads TGTGCCAGCAGTGGCCCGGACAGTTACTCCTACGAGCAGTACTTC.

This clonotype was detected a few times. This chain links TRBV12-3 or TRBV12-4 with TRBJ2-1; no clear D gene. Trimming pared 1 base from V and 8 bases from J, leaving 6 bases between. CDR3 length: 12 amino acids. In DNA, the CDR3 is TGTGCCAGCAGTTTAGTCCTTCATGAGCAGTTCTTC. As protein: CASSLVLHEQFF.

At least ten counts were recorded for this clonotype. V usage is TRBV7-9 and J usage is TRBJ2-1, with TRBD2 as a possible D gene (6 bases). The V end lost 5 bases, the J end lost 14 bases, and 22 bases lay between the germline ends. The CDR3 length is 14 residues. Germline V gives CDR1 SEHNR, CDR2 FQNEAQ (reference sequence). CDR3: CASSPPGGSPVEFF. CDR3 in DNA: TGTGCCAGCAGCCCTCCCGGGGGTAGCCCCGTTGAGTTCTTC.

This clonotype occurred many times. J is TRBJ2-5 and V is TRBV7-9; D remains ambiguous. Germline CDR1 SEHNR, CDR2 FQNEAQ (reference sequence). With 3 bases removed from V and 5 bases from J, the gap between germline ends came to 10 bases. The CDR3 covers 13 residues. The CDR3 loop is CASSFSTVETQYF. The CDR3 DNA reads as TGTGCCAGCAGCTTCTCGACGGTGGAGACCCAGTACTTC. Variable domain in full (rest from reference TRBV7-9 and TRBJ2-5): DTGVSQNPRHKITKRGQNVTFRCDPISEHNRLYWYRQTLGQGPEFLTYFQNEAQLEKSRLLSDRFSAERPKGSFSTLEIQRTEQGDSAMYLCASSFSTVETQYFGPGTRLLVL.

This clonotype was recorded a few times. This chain joins TRBV20-1 and TRBJ2-3, with TRBD2 as a possible D gene (6 bases). Trimming pared 4 bases from V and 6 bases from J, leaving 20 bases between. Germline CDR1 and CDR2: DFQATT and SNEGSKA (reference sequence). This CDR3 comprises 15 residues. This chain's CDR3 is CSANPMGGLSDTQYF. In DNA, the CDR3 is TGCAGTGCTAACCCTATGGGGGGTCTTAGCGATACGCAGTATTTT.

The sample holds many counts of this clonotype. The chain carries TRBV6-6 and TRBJ2-6; maybe TRBD1 (6 bases). V was shortened by 6 bases and J by 0 bases, with 18 bases between the two germline ends. Per germline, CDR1 MNHNY and CDR2 SVGAGI (reference sequence). CDR3 length equals 18 residues. The CDR3 here is CASRGPTGVTSGANVLTF. The DNA for the CDR3 is TGTGCCAGCAGGGGGCCGACAGGCGTAACCTCTGGGGCCAACGTCCTGACTTTC.